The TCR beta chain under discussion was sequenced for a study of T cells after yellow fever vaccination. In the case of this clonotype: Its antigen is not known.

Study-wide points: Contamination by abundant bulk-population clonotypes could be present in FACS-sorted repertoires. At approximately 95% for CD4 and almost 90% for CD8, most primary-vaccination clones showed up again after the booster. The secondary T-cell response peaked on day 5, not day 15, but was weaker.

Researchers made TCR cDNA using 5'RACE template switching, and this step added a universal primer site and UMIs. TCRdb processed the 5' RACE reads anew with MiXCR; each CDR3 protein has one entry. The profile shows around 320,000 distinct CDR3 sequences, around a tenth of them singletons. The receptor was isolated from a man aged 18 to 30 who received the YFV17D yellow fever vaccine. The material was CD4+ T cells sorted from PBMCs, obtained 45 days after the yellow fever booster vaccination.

In DNA, the CDR3 is TGTGCCAGCAGCCCTTGGGGCCCCGGCGAGCAGTACTTC. Encoded protein: CASSPWGPGEQYF. The chain employs TRBV7-9 and TRBJ2-7; a possible D gene is TRBD1 (5 bases). Germline-derived CDR1 and CDR2 are SEHNR and FQNEAQ (reference sequence). There are 13 residues in the CDR3. V lost 5 bases and J 6 bases, leaving 14 bases between the germline ends.